The rows below give T cell receptor beta chains drawn from one sample of a study of T cells in localized non-small cell lung cancer. This table comes from immunoSEQ multiplex PCR, and its TCRdb copy is limited to in-frame clones, with some not included. This repertoire shows 60,000 to 75,000 clones, 84% found once; its top ten account for roughly 14%. Material: peripheral blood, obtained before any cancer treatment. These receptors were taken from a female donor over 55 with stage I lung adenocarcinoma. Each CDR3 is given with its conserved first and last residue. D genes are given only for firm matches. The size of a clone is reported for some rows only, either as once, few or many, or as a class for expanded clones.

CDR3 protein: CASSQDPQGTGETQYF; CDR3 DNA: TGCGCCAGCAGCCAAGATCCGCAGGGGACGGGAGAGACCCAGTACTTC; D gene: .; V gene: TRBV4-1; J gene: TRBJ2-5; clone size: .
CDR3 protein: CASSLSGGGTEAFF; CDR3 DNA: TGTGCCAGCAGTTTATCTGGGGGCGGCACTGAAGCTTTCTTT; D gene: .; V gene: TRBV27; J gene: TRBJ1-1; clone size: .
CDR3 protein: CASSQVVSQAGGTYEQYF; CDR3 DNA: TGCGCCAGCAGCCAAGTTGTTTCTCAAGCGGGAGGGACCTACGAGCAGTACTTC; D gene: TRBD2; V gene: TRBV4-1; J gene: TRBJ2-7; clone size: once
CDR3 protein: CASSLEVRNYGYTF; CDR3 DNA: TGCGCCAGTAGCTTGGAGGTCAGGAACTATGGCTACACCTTC; D gene: .; V gene: TRBV5-1; J gene: TRBJ1-2; clone size: .
CDR3 protein: CASSQFRGRGAHEQYF; CDR3 DNA: TGTGCCAGCAGCCAATTCCGGGGGCGGGGGGCCCACGAGCAGTACTTC; D gene: TRBD2; V gene: TRBV7-6; J gene: TRBJ2-7; clone size: .
CDR3 protein: CASSLDLGGGQTEAFF; CDR3 DNA: TGCGCCAGCAGCCTCGACTTAGGAGGCGGGCAAACTGAAGCTTTCTTT; D gene: .; V gene: TRBV5-1; J gene: TRBJ1-1; clone size: .
CDR3 protein: CASSWTGTGAYEQYF; CDR3 DNA: TGTGCCAGCAGCTGGACCGGGACAGGGGCATACGAGCAGTACTTC; D gene: TRBD1; V gene: TRBV7-2; J gene: TRBJ2-7; clone size: .
CDR3 protein: CASSLNRAYEQYF; CDR3 DNA: TGTGCCAGCAGCTTAAACAGGGCCTACGAGCAGTACTTC; D gene: .; V gene: TRBV7-2; J gene: TRBJ2-7; clone size: once
CDR3 protein: CASRRGSSGNTIYF; CDR3 DNA: TGTGCCAGCAGGAGGGGGAGCTCTGGAAACACCATATATTTT; D gene: .; V gene: TRBV2; J gene: TRBJ1-3; clone size: few
CDR3 protein: CASTKPIVQDPDTQYF; CDR3 DNA: TGTGCCAGCACCAAACCGATCGTACAGGATCCAGATACGCAGTATTTT; D gene: .; V gene: TRBV7-9; J gene: TRBJ2-3; clone size: .
CDR3 protein: CASSELAGVGEQYF; CDR3 DNA: TGTGCCAGCAGTGAGCTAGCGGGAGTCGGCGAGCAGTACTTC; D gene: TRBD2; V gene: TRBV2; J gene: TRBJ2-7; clone size: .